This paragraph reports one TCR beta chain. The method was immunoSEQ multiplex PCR; TCRdb's version includes in-frame clones alone and lacks a portion of them. This repertoire shows tens of thousands of clones, roughly 82% found once; its top ten account for approximately 1.5%. These data originate in a study of preoperative IRX-2 immunotherapy in early breast cancer. Germline V CDR1 and CDR2: WSHSY, SAAADI. The CDR3 runs 16 residues. V lost 2 bases, J lost 2 bases, and 5 bases stayed unmatched. Treatment defined: preoperative locoregional IRX-2 cytokine immunotherapy. Samples came from a phase Ib trial of preoperative locoregional IRX-2 cytokine immunotherapy.

The rearrangement links TRBV10-2 to TRBJ2-7; 11 bases agree with TRBD2. This TCR was sampled from a human donor with breast cancer. The starting material was lymph node tissue, obtained after IRX-2 immunotherapy. The DNA of the CDR3 is TGCGCCAGCAGTGAGGGTAGCGGGGGGGTAACCTACGAGCAGTACTTC. Amino acid sequence: CASSEGSGGVTYEQYF.